This T cell receptor (beta chain) was captured in a study of tumor-infiltrating lymphocytes in primary liver carcinoma. Broader study findings: Lesser overlap characterized tumor-adjacent and tumor-blood pairs relative to tumor region pairs.

Germline V lookup: CDR1 SEHNR, CDR2 FQNEAQ (reference sequence). The CDR3 sequence is 14 residues long. Worth noting for this clonotype: Its target is not known. Sequence at one end of the junction differs from germline and may be a read error.

The input was 500 ng total RNA; TCR beta cDNA was made from it with a constant-region primer. It was through three nested multiplex PCR rounds of slightly modified ARM-PCR that TCR beta libraries arose. TRBV1-TRBV30 forward and Cbeta reverse primers drove the first two roughly 10-cycle rounds. TCRdb re-derived calls from the multiplex PCR reads in MiXCR, one entry per CDR3 protein. The table has roughly 190,000 distinct CDR3 sequences, 70% to 90% seen once. DNA and RNA were both co-extracted from 20-30 mg of bulk tissue that had not been sorted. This chain joins TRBV7-9 and TRBJ1-4; D call uncertain. The TCR comes from a man in his forties or fifties with primary liver carcinoma and hepatitis B virus infection. Specimen: tumor tissue from primary liver carcinoma. This CDR3 reads CASNLAGHNEKLFF. The CDR3 coding sequence is TGCGCCAGCAACTTAGCTGGCCACAATGAAAAACTATTTTTT.